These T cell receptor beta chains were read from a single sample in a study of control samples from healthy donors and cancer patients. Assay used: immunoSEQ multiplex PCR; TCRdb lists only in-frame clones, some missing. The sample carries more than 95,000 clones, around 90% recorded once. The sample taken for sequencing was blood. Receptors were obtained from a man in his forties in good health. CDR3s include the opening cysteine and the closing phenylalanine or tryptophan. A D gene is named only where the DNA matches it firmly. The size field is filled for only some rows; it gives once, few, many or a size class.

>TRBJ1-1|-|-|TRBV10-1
TGCGCCAGCAGCGCGGGACGGATGAACACTGAAGCTTTCTTT
CASSAGRMNTEAFF
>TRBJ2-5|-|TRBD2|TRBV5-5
TGTGCCAGCAGCCTCTGGGGCGGGGGACAAGAGACCCAGTACTTC
CASSLWGGGQETQYF
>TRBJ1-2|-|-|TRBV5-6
TGTGCCAGCAGTCCGCGGGGGTCGAATGGCTACACCTTC
CASSPRGSNGYTF
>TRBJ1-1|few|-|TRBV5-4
TGTGCCAGCAGCCCCAGTCCCAGGGTGAACACTGAAGCTTTCTTT
CASSPSPRVNTEAFF
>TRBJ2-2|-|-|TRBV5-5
TGTGCCAGCAGCTTGTCGGGCGGATGGAGGGGGGACACCGGGGAGCTGTTTTTT
CASSLSGGWRGDTGELFF
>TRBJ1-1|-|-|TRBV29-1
TGCAGCGTTGCAGACGGGAACACTGAAGCTTTCTTT
CSVADGNTEAFF
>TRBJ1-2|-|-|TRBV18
TGTGCCAGCTCACCCACAGAGTTGGGTGGCTACACCTTC
CASSPTELGGYTF
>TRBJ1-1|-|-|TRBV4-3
TGCGCCAGCAGCCAAGATGCTCGGGTGAGGTTGGCTGAAGCTTTCTTT
CASSQDARVRLAEAFF
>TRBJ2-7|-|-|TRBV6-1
TGTGCCAGCAGTGAATACCAGGCTGCCTACGAGCAGTACTTC
CASSEYQAAYEQYF
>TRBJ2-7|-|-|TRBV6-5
TGTGCCAGCTCCCCCCGGACAGAAGATCCCTACGAGCAGTACTTC
CASSPRTEDPYEQYF
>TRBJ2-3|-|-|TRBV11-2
TGTGCCAGCAGCCCAAGCACAGATACGCAGTATTTT
CASSPSTDTQYF
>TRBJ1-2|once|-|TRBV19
TGTGCCAGTAGGGAAGGGGGAGGCTATGGCTACACCTTC
CASREGGGYGYTF
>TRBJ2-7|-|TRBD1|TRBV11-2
TGTGCCAGCAGCTTAGAAAGGGACAGCCACACCTACGAGCAGTACTTC
CASSLERDSHTYEQYF
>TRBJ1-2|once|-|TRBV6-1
TGTGCCAGCAGTGAGCAGGGAATGCTTGGCTACACCTTC
CASSEQGMLGYTF
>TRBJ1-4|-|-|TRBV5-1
TGCGCCAGCAGCTTGGTCGGCCGGAGGGAAAAACTGTTTTTT
CASSLVGRREKLFF
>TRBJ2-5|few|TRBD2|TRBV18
TGTGCCAGCTCACCACAGCCTAGCGGGGCTCAAGAGACCCAGTACTTC
CASSPQPSGAQETQYF
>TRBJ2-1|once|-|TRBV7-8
TGTGCCAGCAAACTCGGGGCCTCCTACAATGAGCAGTTCTTC
CASKLGASYNEQFF
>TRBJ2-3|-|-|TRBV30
TGTGCCTGGAGTGCGGGGATAGATACGCAGTATTTT
CAWSAGIDTQYF
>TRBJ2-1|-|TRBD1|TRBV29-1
TGCAGCGTTCGACCCACCGGGACAGGGGGCTGGAATGAGCAGTTCTTC
CSVRPTGTGGWNEQFF
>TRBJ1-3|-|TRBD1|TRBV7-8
TGTGCCAGCAGCTTAGGACAGGGGATAAGAAACACCATATATTTT
CASSLGQGIRNTIYF